This T cell receptor beta chain was identified in a study of T cells in Graves' hyperthyroidism and ophthalmopathy. This clonotype came up many times. Per germline, CDR1 MNHEY and CDR2 SMNVEV (reference sequence). This CDR3 is 15 amino acids long. V was clipped by 5 bases and J by 2 bases, with 13 bases between them. RNA transcripts yielded amplified TCR beta CDR3 regions. HTBI primers drove first-round RT-PCR of the TCR CDR3. TCRdb re-called the multiplex PCR reads with MiXCR, one entry per CDR3 protein. The table shows 200,000 to 250,000 distinct CDR3 sequences, with around 15% occurring only once. Duration under 3 months, a NOSPECS grade of at least 4, and a Clinical Activity Score of at least 3 characterized the ophthalmopathy patients. PBMCs were derived from more than 8 ml fresh peripheral blood.

The sequence was collected from a woman between 18 and 30 years old with Graves' ophthalmopathy. The chain employs TRBV27 and TRBJ2-1; perhaps TRBD2 as D (6 bases). The sequenced sample was blood. The CDR3 DNA sequence: TGTGCCAGCAGTGAAGAGGGAGGAACCTACAATGAGCAGTTCTTC. Translation gives CASSEEGGTYNEQFF.